These T cell receptor beta chains were read from a single sample in a study of OX40 agonist ivuxolimab in advanced cancers. This table comes from immunoSEQ multiplex PCR, and its TCRdb copy is limited to in-frame clones, with some not included. Among roughly 74,000 clones listed, over 80% were seen once. The sample in question was CD4+ or CD8+ T cells sorted from blood, obtained in a trial of the OX40 agonist ivuxolimab. All receptors come from an adult with an advanced solid tumor such as melanoma, head and neck, liver or kidney cancer. The CDR3 runs from the conserved cysteine through the conserved F or W. Fields, in order: V gene, J gene, clone size, D gene, CDR3 protein, CDR3 DNA. The D gene is left open where the match is weak. Expanded clones are given a class, and other clones once, few, many or no size at all.

V gene: TRBV27; J gene: TRBJ1-2; clone size: -; D gene: -; CDR3 protein: CASSLSWLSNYGYTF; CDR3 DNA: TGTGCCAGCAGTTTATCGTGGCTCTCTAACTATGGCTACACCTTC
V gene: TRBV5-1; J gene: TRBJ2-3; clone size: -; D gene: -; CDR3 protein: CASSAPDRSITDTQYF; CDR3 DNA: TGCGCCAGCAGCGCCCCGGACAGATCGATCACAGATACGCAGTATTTT
V gene: TRBV30; J gene: TRBJ1-3; clone size: -; D gene: -; CDR3 protein: CAWGGGSSGNTIYF; CDR3 DNA: TGTGCCTGGGGAGGGGGTTCGAGCGGAAACACCATATATTTT
V gene: TRBV6-6; J gene: TRBJ1-1; clone size: -; D gene: -; CDR3 protein: CATETPAGLGTEAFF; CDR3 DNA: TGTGCCACCGAAACCCCAGCCGGTTTGGGCACTGAAGCTTTCTTT
V gene: TRBV7-2; J gene: TRBJ1-2; clone size: once; D gene: -; CDR3 protein: CASRRGDNSYGYTF; CDR3 DNA: TGTGCCAGCAGGAGAGGGGACAATAGCTATGGCTACACCTTC
V gene: TRBV9; J gene: TRBJ2-3; clone size: -; D gene: TRBD2; CDR3 protein: CASSVSGGGSDTQYF; CDR3 DNA: TGTGCCAGCAGCGTTAGCGGGGGAGGTTCAGATACGCAGTATTTT
V gene: TRBV11-2; J gene: TRBJ2-1; clone size: -; D gene: TRBD2; CDR3 protein: CASSLAGGTSGHNEQFF; CDR3 DNA: TGTGCCAGCAGCTTAGCCGGAGGGACTAGCGGTCACAATGAGCAGTTCTTC
V gene: TRBV18; J gene: TRBJ2-2; clone size: -; D gene: TRBD2; CDR3 protein: CASSPTSGVTGELFF; CDR3 DNA: TGTGCCAGCTCACCGACTAGCGGAGTCACCGGGGAGCTGTTTTTT
V gene: TRBV28; J gene: TRBJ2-5; clone size: -; D gene: -; CDR3 protein: CASSTGVQETQYF; CDR3 DNA: TGTGCCAGCAGCACGGGGGTACAAGAGACCCAGTACTTC
V gene: TRBV10-1; J gene: TRBJ2-2; clone size: few; D gene: TRBD2; CDR3 protein: CASAPAGASNTGELFF; CDR3 DNA: TGCGCCAGTGCACCAGCGGGAGCCTCCAACACCGGGGAGCTGTTTTTT
V gene: TRBV5-1; J gene: TRBJ1-2; clone size: -; D gene: -; CDR3 protein: CASSEGTQLDGYTF; CDR3 DNA: TGCGCCAGCAGCGAAGGGACCCAGTTGGATGGCTACACCTTC
V gene: TRBV6-1; J gene: TRBJ1-3; clone size: -; D gene: -; CDR3 protein: CASNPPWTGGNTIYF; CDR3 DNA: TGTGCCAGCAACCCCCCTTGGACGGGTGGAAACACCATATATTTT
V gene: TRBV7-9; J gene: TRBJ1-2; clone size: once; D gene: -; CDR3 protein: CASSLGQVGYGYTF; CDR3 DNA: TGTGCCAGCAGCTTAGGACAGGTGGGCTATGGCTACACCTTC